The 20 T cell receptor beta chains given below trace back to one sample, sequenced in a study of OX40 agonist ivuxolimab in advanced cancers. The method was immunoSEQ multiplex PCR; TCRdb's version includes in-frame clones alone and lacks a portion of them. The sample consists of about 74,000 clones, 86% of them appearing once. The sequenced sample was CD4+ or CD8+ T cells sorted from blood, obtained in a trial of the OX40 agonist ivuxolimab. Receptor source: an adult with an advanced solid tumor such as melanoma, head and neck, liver or kidney cancer.

V usage is TRBV11-2 and J usage is TRBJ1-2; TRBD1 might be the D (5 bases). The CDR3 totals 12 residues. Trimming removed 5 bases from V and 8 bases from J, with 12 bases in between. CDR1 and CDR2 (germline): SGHAT, FQNNGV. CDR3 coding DNA: TGTGCCAGCAGCCCGTTTGGGGGGGGCTACACCTTC. Protein: CASSPFGGGYTF.

The rearrangement uses TRBV5-1 and TRBJ1-4, with 9 positions matching TRBD1. Germline V lookup: CDR1 SGHRS, CDR2 YFSETQ. V lost 5 bases and J lost 5; bases outside the gene matches: 4. CDR3 length: 14 residues. The CDR3 protein is CASRTGTGNEKLFF. CDR3 sequence (DNA): TGCGCCAGCAGAACCGGGACAGGGAATGAAAAACTGTTTTTT.

The chain is built from TRBV6-5 and TRBJ1-2; 8 bases fit TRBD1. The CDR3 loop spans 13 amino acids. Germline V gene sequence: CDR1 MNHEY, CDR2 SVGAGI. The junction had 4 bases not matched to a gene; V was cut back by 2 bases and J by 8 bases. The CDR3 region has the DNA TGTGCCAGCAGTTACCAGGACAGGGAGGGCTACACCTTC. Translating gives CASSYQDREGYTF.

DNA of the CDR3: TGTGCCAGCAGTTTATCTAAGAACACTGAAGCTTTCTTT. Translated: CASSLSKNTEAFF. The chain has TRBV27 and TRBJ1-1; unclear D gene. Trimming removed 0 bases from V and 1 base from J, with 3 bases in between. The germline CDR1 and CDR2 sequences are MNHEY and SMNVEV (reference sequence). The CDR3 consists of 13 residues.

The chain combines TRBV18 with TRBJ1-2; 9 nucleotides match TRBD1. Germline CDR1 and CDR2: KGHSH and LQKENI. CDR3 length: 16 residues. With V trimmed by 3 bases and J by 2 bases, 7 bases remained unmatched. Here the CDR3 DNA reads TGTGCCAGCTCACCCCTACAGGGGGCGGACAACTATGGCTACACCTTC. It is translated as CASSPLQGADNYGYTF.

The V and J genes are TRBV7-9 and TRBJ2-1, with 11 positions matching TRBD2. Germline V gene sequence: CDR1 SEHNR, CDR2 FQNEAQ (reference sequence). The CDR3 contains 14 residues. V trimming: 6 bases; J trimming: 10 bases; junction bases outside the gene matches: 8. The CDR3 is CASRKTSGSGEQFF. The CDR3 region has the DNA TGTGCCAGCAGGAAAACTAGCGGGAGTGGGGAGCAGTTCTTC.

This rearrangement joins TRBV4-3 to TRBJ1-3; D remains unclear. Looked up from germline, CDR1 is LGHNA and CDR2 is YSLEER. V was shortened by 2 bases and J by 1 base, with 15 bases between the two germline ends. The CDR3 loop spans 17 amino acids. The CDR3 nucleotides are TGCGCCAGCAGCCAAAATCAAGGCTCATCGTCTGGAAACACCATATATTTT. Translating gives CASSQNQGSSSGNTIYF.

The chain carries TRBV27 and TRBJ1-2, with 7 bases aligning to TRBD1. CDR1 and CDR2 (germline): MNHEY, SMNVEV (reference sequence). V was clipped by 3 bases and J by 8 bases; unmatched bases: 12. CDR3 length: 15 residues. CDR3 residues: CASSFLPTGPLGYTF. The CDR3 nucleotides are TGTGCCAGCAGTTTCCTCCCGACAGGGCCCCTAGGCTACACCTTC.

This clone was seen once. This chain joins TRBV9 and TRBJ1-1; possible D gene TRBD1, 5 bases. The V and J ends lost 3 bases and 2 bases respectively, with 20 bases between them. Germline assignment: CDR1 SGDLS and CDR2 YYNGEE. The CDR3 contains 17 residues. This CDR3 reads CASSEGEATAPNTEAFF. The CDR3 nucleotides are TGTGCCAGCAGCGAGGGAGAAGCGACAGCCCCTAACACTGAAGCTTTCTTT.

The genes are TRBV5-1 and TRBJ2-1; possibly TRBD2 for D (5 bases). The CDR3 spans 16 residues. Germline V gene sequence: CDR1 SGHRS, CDR2 YFSETQ. The V gene lost 2 bases and the J gene lost 0 bases, with 12 bases spanning the gap. The CDR3 protein is CASSFLNRGSYNEQFF. For the CDR3, the DNA is TGCGCCAGCAGCTTTCTCAATCGGGGCTCCTACAATGAGCAGTTCTTC.

The chain employs TRBV7-9 and TRBJ1-5, with D possibly TRBD1 on 5 matching bases. This CDR3 is built from 12 residues. Per the germline V gene, CDR1 is SEHNR and CDR2 is FQNEAQ (reference sequence). The germline V and J ends were trimmed by 4 bases and 12 bases, with 13 bases remaining between them. CDR3 region: CASSSGMSVQHF. CDR3 nucleotides: TGTGCCAGCAGCTCAGGGATGTCTGTCCAGCATTTT. Full variable domain (rest looked up from reference TRBV7-9 and TRBJ1-5): DTGVSQNPRHKITKRGQNVTFRCDPISEHNRLYWYRQTLGQGPEFLTYFQNEAQLEKSRLLSDRFSAERPKGSFSTLEIQRTEQGDSAMYLCASSSGMSVQHFGDGTRLSIL.

The chain links TRBV30 to TRBJ1-3; perhaps TRBD1 as D (5 bases). This CDR3 comprises 15 residues. V lost 1 base, J lost 2 bases, and 12 bases lay in between. In germline, CDR1 is GTSNPN, CDR2 SVGIG (reference sequence). The CDR3 loop is CAWSAGGNAGNTIYF. CDR3 coding DNA: TGTGCCTGGAGTGCGGGGGGGAATGCTGGAAACACCATATATTTT.

The DNA for the CDR3 is TGTGCCAGCAGTCGGTGGGACGGTGGTGCCGGGGAGCTGTTTTTT. It encodes CASSRWDGGAGELFF. The chain carries TRBV5-4 and TRBJ2-2, with D perhaps being TRBD1 or TRBD2 (5 bases each). The CDR3 length is 15 residues. From germline, CDR1 is SGHNT and CDR2 YYREEE (reference sequence). With 5 bases removed from V and 6 bases from J, the gap between germline ends came to 17 bases.

This clone has a single count. V is TRBV28 and J is TRBJ1-1; D not resolved. Germline values: CDR1 MDHEN, CDR2 SYDVKM. V was shortened by 5 bases and J by 8 bases, with 24 bases between the two germline ends. The CDR3 covers 16 residues. The CDR3 DNA reads as TGTGCCAGCAGTGCCCTTTTTAGACACCTTACGGCAGAAGCTTTCTTT. Its protein product is CASSALFRHLTAEAFF.

This clone appeared a single time. The chain uses TRBV6-1 and TRBJ2-1; the D is unclear. Germline CDR1 MNHNS, CDR2 SASEGT. V shed 6 bases and J shed 0 bases, with 9 bases lying between them. The CDR3 length is 14 residues. In DNA, the CDR3 is TGTGCCAGCAGGGCCTGGAGCTCCTACAATGAGCAGTTCTTC. This translates into CASRAWSSYNEQFF.

The V gene is TRBV7-8, the J gene TRBJ2-1; D gene ambiguous. The CDR3 extends over 13 amino acids. Trimming removed 3 bases from V and 9 bases from J, with 12 bases in between. Germline CDR1 reads SGHVS; CDR2 reads FQNEAQ. In DNA, the CDR3 is TGTGCCAGCAGCTTCGTGGGCGGAAGTGAGCAGTTCTTC. As protein: CASSFVGGSEQFF.

The genes are TRBV30 and TRBJ1-6; D gene ambiguous. Per the germline V gene, CDR1 is GTSNPN and CDR2 is SVGIG (reference sequence). This CDR3 region has 16 residues. Trimming removed 4 bases from V and 5 bases from J, with 18 bases in between. The DNA of the CDR3 is TGTGCCTGGATGCCGTTGGACGGAAGAAATAATTCACCCCTCCACTTT. Translating it yields CAWMPLDGRNNSPLHF. The full variable domain, in which reference TRBV30 and TRBJ1-6 provide the parts outside the CDR3, is SQTIHQWPATLVQPVGSPLSLECTVEGTSNPNLYWYRQAAGRGLQLLFYSVGIGQISSEVPQNLSASRPQDRQFILSSKKLLLSDSGFYLCAWMPLDGRNNSPLHFGNGTRLTVT.

The rearrangement links TRBV18 to TRBJ1-3, with D hard to call. The CDR3 has 15 residues. The ends were cut back, 3 bases at V and 0 bases at J, with 9 bases in the middle. The germline V gene encodes CDR1 KGHSH and CDR2 LQKENI. This CDR3 reads CASSPWSISGNTIYF. The CDR3 coding sequence is TGTGCCAGCTCACCGTGGTCCATCTCTGGAAACACCATATATTTT.

The rearrangement links TRBV30 to TRBJ2-7; the D gene is possibly TRBD2 (6 bases). Germline loops: CDR1 GTSNPN, CDR2 SVGIG (reference sequence). Between the trimmed V and J ends, which lost 1 base and 4 bases, there was a span of 8 bases. The CDR3 covers 12 residues. The CDR3 sequence is CAWSDGTYEQYF. For the CDR3, the DNA is TGTGCCTGGAGTGACGGGACTTACGAGCAGTACTTC.

To note about this clone: At one of its ends the junction is not consistent with the germline gene, which may arise from a read error. This chain uses TRBV7-7 with TRBJ2-1, with TRBD2 matching over 13 bases. Germline V lookup: CDR1 SSHAT, CDR2 FNYEAQ (reference sequence). The CDR3 extends over 13 amino acids. DNA of the CDR3: TGTGCTAGCAGCTGGACTAGCGGGGGTGAGCAGTTCTTC. Amino acids: CASSWTSGGEQFF.